A selection of T cell receptor beta chains follows, all from one sample in a study of CD8+ T cells in alopecia areata. Only in-frame clones appear in the TCRdb table, and some are missing; sequencing was by immunoSEQ multiplex PCR. The table shows about 160,000 clones, with 55% to 75% occurring only once. The sample in question was CD4+ T cells sorted from blood, obtained at week 24, from a patient treated with tofacitinib. Source of these receptors: a human donor with alopecia areata. The CDR3 runs from the conserved cysteine through the conserved F or W. A D gene is named only where the DNA matches it firmly. Expanded clones get a size class; other rows say once, few or many, or leave the size out.

j_gene: TRBJ1-5; abundance: NA; d_gene: TRBD1; v_gene: TRBV6-5; CDR3nt: TGTGCCAGCAGTGGGACAGGGGACCAGCCCCAGCATTTT; CDR3aa: CASSGTGDQPQHF
j_gene: TRBJ2-7; abundance: few; d_gene: TRBD1; v_gene: TRBV5-1; CDR3nt: TGCGCCAGCAGCTTGGTTTTCGGACAGGGAGGCGAGCAGTACTTC; CDR3aa: CASSLVFGQGGEQYF
j_gene: TRBJ1-1; abundance: NA; d_gene: NA; v_gene: TRBV15; CDR3nt: TGTGCCACCAGCCCCCAAATGAAGGACACTGAAGCTTTCTTT; CDR3aa: CATSPQMKDTEAFF
j_gene: TRBJ1-2; abundance: NA; d_gene: NA; v_gene: TRBV29-1; CDR3nt: TGCAGCGTTGAAATGAGCGGGGGGGGCTTTGGCTACACCTTC; CDR3aa: CSVEMSGGGFGYTF
j_gene: TRBJ2-1; abundance: NA; d_gene: TRBD2; v_gene: TRBV11-3; CDR3nt: TGTGCCAGCAGCATACTAGCGGGCGGTTTGGTAGTTAATGAGCAGTTCTTC; CDR3aa: CASSILAGGLVVNEQFF
j_gene: TRBJ1-3; abundance: NA; d_gene: TRBD1; v_gene: TRBV27; CDR3nt: TGTGCCAGCACGGGACAGGGGTCTGGAAACACCATATATTTT; CDR3aa: CASTGQGSGNTIYF
j_gene: TRBJ2-7; abundance: NA; d_gene: TRBD1; v_gene: TRBV10-1; CDR3nt: TGCGCCAGTCGGACAGGGGGCTACGAGCAGTACTTC; CDR3aa: CASRTGGYEQYF
j_gene: TRBJ2-1; abundance: few; d_gene: TRBD1; v_gene: TRBV15; CDR3nt: TGTGCCACCAGCAGATCTCCGGGACAGGGGCACAATGAGCAGTTCTTC; CDR3aa: CATSRSPGQGHNEQFF
j_gene: TRBJ1-4; abundance: NA; d_gene: NA; v_gene: TRBV30; CDR3nt: TGTGCCTGGCGACGGCAGGGTTATGAAAAACTGTTTTTT; CDR3aa: CAWRRQGYEKLFF
j_gene: TRBJ1-1; abundance: NA; d_gene: NA; v_gene: TRBV29-1; CDR3nt: TGCAGCGTTGTGTCAGTGATGAACACTGAAGCTTTCTTT; CDR3aa: CSVVSVMNTEAFF
j_gene: TRBJ2-5; abundance: NA; d_gene: TRBD1; v_gene: TRBV11-2; CDR3nt: TGTGCCAGCAGCTCCGGGACAGTAAAAGAGACCCAGTACTTC; CDR3aa: CASSSGTVKETQYF
j_gene: TRBJ1-1; abundance: NA; d_gene: NA; v_gene: TRBV29-1; CDR3nt: TGCAGCGTCATGTTGGGCACTGAAGCTTTCTTT; CDR3aa: CSVMLGTEAFF
j_gene: TRBJ2-3; abundance: few; d_gene: TRBD2; v_gene: TRBV7-2; CDR3nt: TGTGCCAGCAGCCTAGCTAGCGGGGGGGCCACAGATACGCAGTATTTT; CDR3aa: CASSLASGGATDTQYF
j_gene: TRBJ2-4; abundance: NA; d_gene: TRBD1; v_gene: TRBV6-5; CDR3nt: TGTGCCAGCAGTTCTCAACAGGGGGCCAAAAACATTCAGTACTTC; CDR3aa: CASSSQQGAKNIQYF
j_gene: TRBJ1-2; abundance: NA; d_gene: NA; v_gene: TRBV30; CDR3nt: TGTGCCTGGAGTTTAAAAGGCAGGGATCCCTATGGCTACACCTTC; CDR3aa: CAWSLKGRDPYGYTF
j_gene: TRBJ1-2; abundance: few; d_gene: NA; v_gene: TRBV30; CDR3nt: TGTGCCTGGAGTGAGCGGGGAATCGGTGGCTACACCTTC; CDR3aa: CAWSERGIGGYTF
j_gene: TRBJ2-7; abundance: few; d_gene: NA; v_gene: TRBV4-2; CDR3nt: TGTGCCAGCAGCCAAGTTGGAGGGGCATCCTACGAGCAGTACTTC; CDR3aa: CASSQVGGASYEQYF
j_gene: TRBJ2-5; abundance: few; d_gene: TRBD1; v_gene: TRBV2; CDR3nt: TGTGCCAGCAGTGAGGGACAGCAAGAGACCCAGTACTTC; CDR3aa: CASSEGQQETQYF
j_gene: TRBJ2-1; abundance: NA; d_gene: NA; v_gene: TRBV7-2; CDR3nt: TGTGCCAGCAGCTTAGCATCGACGCGGTACAATGAGCAGTTCTTC; CDR3aa: CASSLASTRYNEQFF
j_gene: TRBJ1-2; abundance: NA; d_gene: NA; v_gene: TRBV7-9; CDR3nt: TGTGCCAGCAGCTTCAGGGATGGCTACACCTTC; CDR3aa: CASSFRDGYTF
j_gene: TRBJ2-2; abundance: NA; d_gene: NA; v_gene: TRBV30; CDR3nt: TGTGCCTGGAGTGCGACTAAAAACACCGGGGAGCTGTTTTTT; CDR3aa: CAWSATKNTGELFF
j_gene: TRBJ2-3; abundance: few; d_gene: NA; v_gene: TRBV7-9; CDR3nt: TGTGCCAGCAGCCCCCTCGGGAGCACAGATACGCAGTATTTT; CDR3aa: CASSPLGSTDTQYF
j_gene: TRBJ1-5; abundance: NA; d_gene: NA; v_gene: TRBV5-6; CDR3nt: TGTGCCAGCAGCTTGGAGGGACAATCTAGCAATCAGCCCCAGCATTTT; CDR3aa: CASSLEGQSSNQPQHF
j_gene: TRBJ1-4; abundance: NA; d_gene: NA; v_gene: TRBV6-5; CDR3nt: TGTGCCAGCAGTCCGGAGGGGGGGCACGAAAAACTGTTTTTT; CDR3aa: CASSPEGGHEKLFF
j_gene: TRBJ2-5; abundance: NA; d_gene: TRBD2; v_gene: TRBV28; CDR3nt: TGTGCCAGCAGTTTTCGGAGGTTCGGGACTAGCGGGAAAGAGACCCAGTACTTC; CDR3aa: CASSFRRFGTSGKETQYF
j_gene: TRBJ2-3; abundance: few; d_gene: NA; v_gene: TRBV7-2; CDR3nt: TGTGCCAGCAGCTTGTCCCCGGGGGCTACGCAGTATTTT; CDR3aa: CASSLSPGATQYF
j_gene: TRBJ1-1; abundance: NA; d_gene: TRBD1; v_gene: TRBV18; CDR3nt: TGTGCCAGCTCACCATGGGACAGGGTTTACACTGAAGCTTTCTTT; CDR3aa: CASSPWDRVYTEAFF
j_gene: TRBJ2-3; abundance: NA; d_gene: TRBD2; v_gene: TRBV5-6; CDR3nt: TGTGCCAGCATCATGGGGCTAGCGGGGACAGATACGCAGTATTTT; CDR3aa: CASIMGLAGTDTQYF
j_gene: TRBJ1-2; abundance: NA; d_gene: NA; v_gene: TRBV4-1; CDR3nt: TGCGCCAGCAGCCATATAGTTGGGCCCTCGGCTAACTATGGCTACACCTTC; CDR3aa: CASSHIVGPSANYGYTF
j_gene: TRBJ1-2; abundance: NA; d_gene: TRBD1; v_gene: TRBV29-1; CDR3nt: TGCAGCGCCGAAGGGACAGGGAACGGCTACACCTTC; CDR3aa: CSAEGTGNGYTF
j_gene: TRBJ1-6; abundance: NA; d_gene: NA; v_gene: TRBV9; CDR3nt: TGTGCCAGCAGCCTAGGAGGGGAGGGATCACCCCTCCACTTT; CDR3aa: CASSLGGEGSPLHF
j_gene: TRBJ2-3; abundance: NA; d_gene: NA; v_gene: TRBV7-9; CDR3nt: TGTGCCAGCAGCTTAGGAGCAGGGGAGTATTTT; CDR3aa: CASSLGAGEYF
j_gene: TRBJ1-4; abundance: few; d_gene: NA; v_gene: TRBV9; CDR3nt: TGTGCCAGCAGCGTAGGCCCCAATAATGAAAAACTGTTTTTT; CDR3aa: CASSVGPNNEKLFF
j_gene: TRBJ1-2; abundance: NA; d_gene: NA; v_gene: TRBV15; CDR3nt: TGTGCCACCAGCAGAGAGGGGGGCGTGAGCTATGGCTACACCTTC; CDR3aa: CATSREGGVSYGYTF
j_gene: TRBJ1-2; abundance: NA; d_gene: NA; v_gene: TRBV29-1; CDR3nt: TGCAGCGCCGGGGACAATTCTCGGGGCTACACCTTC; CDR3aa: CSAGDNSRGYTF
j_gene: TRBJ1-1; abundance: NA; d_gene: TRBD1; v_gene: TRBV18; CDR3nt: TGTGCCAGCTCCCCAGACAGGGGGGACACTGAAGCTTTCTTT; CDR3aa: CASSPDRGDTEAFF
j_gene: TRBJ2-5; abundance: NA; d_gene: NA; v_gene: TRBV4-1; CDR3nt: TGCGCCAGCAGCCAGGAGGGGTTGGGAGAGACCCAGTACTTC; CDR3aa: CASSQEGLGETQYF
j_gene: TRBJ2-5; abundance: few; d_gene: TRBD2; v_gene: TRBV2; CDR3nt: TGTGCCAGCAGAGCCGATAGCGGGGGCTCGAAGACCCAGTACTTC; CDR3aa: CASRADSGGSKTQYF
j_gene: TRBJ1-1; abundance: few; d_gene: NA; v_gene: TRBV29-1; CDR3nt: TGCAGCGTTTTCGGAGCTTTCTTT; CDR3aa: CSVFGAFF
j_gene: TRBJ1-3; abundance: NA; d_gene: NA; v_gene: TRBV30; CDR3nt: TGTGCCTGGACCAAAAGGGTCCTAACTAGCTCTGGAAACACCATATATTTT; CDR3aa: CAWTKRVLTSSGNTIYF
j_gene: TRBJ1-5; abundance: NA; d_gene: NA; v_gene: TRBV4-1; CDR3nt: TGCGCCAGCAGCCAAGCGGCAGGGGCAGTACCCAATCAGCCCCAGCATTTT; CDR3aa: CASSQAAGAVPNQPQHF
j_gene: TRBJ2-5; abundance: NA; d_gene: NA; v_gene: TRBV7-8; CDR3nt: TGTGCCAGCAGGATGGGGGTGGCTAGCGTAGAGACCCAGTACTTC; CDR3aa: CASRMGVASVETQYF
j_gene: TRBJ2-6; abundance: NA; d_gene: NA; v_gene: TRBV29-1; CDR3nt: TGCAGCGTTGATACCCCCTCTGGGGCCAACGTCCTGACTTTC; CDR3aa: CSVDTPSGANVLTF
j_gene: TRBJ2-3; abundance: NA; d_gene: NA; v_gene: TRBV19; CDR3nt: TGTGCCAGTAGTGTGGGGACCTACACAGATACGCAGTATTTT; CDR3aa: CASSVGTYTDTQYF
j_gene: TRBJ2-6; abundance: few; d_gene: NA; v_gene: TRBV29-1; CDR3nt: TGCAGCGTTGTGGGCAGGACGAACTCTGGGGCCAACGTCCTGACTTTC; CDR3aa: CSVVGRTNSGANVLTF
j_gene: TRBJ2-5; abundance: NA; d_gene: TRBD2; v_gene: TRBV5-1; CDR3nt: TGCGCCAGCAGCCCAGGCGGCGGGGGAAAAGAGACCCAGTACTTC; CDR3aa: CASSPGGGGKETQYF
j_gene: TRBJ2-3; abundance: NA; d_gene: TRBD2; v_gene: TRBV30; CDR3nt: TGTGCCTGGAGACTAGCGGGTAGCACAGATACGCAGTATTTT; CDR3aa: CAWRLAGSTDTQYF
j_gene: TRBJ2-1; abundance: once; d_gene: NA; v_gene: TRBV15; CDR3nt: TGTGCCACCAGCTTTGGGTACAATGAGCAGTTCTTC; CDR3aa: CATSFGYNEQFF